The rows below give T cell receptor beta chains drawn from one sample of a study of vaccination and CD4 T cells after COVID-19. What these receptors recognize is not known. Each CDR3 protein is one row after TCRdb ran MiXCR on the PCR reads. The sample has 20,000 to 30,000 distinct CDR3 sequences, around three fifths seen once. The specimen sequenced was CD4+ T cells from blood, cultured in vitro. Every receptor here comes from a human donor who had recovered from COVID-19. Both conserved end residues are part of each CDR3. The order of the fields is clone size, D gene, J gene, V gene, CDR3 DNA, CDR3 protein. The D gene is left open where the match is weak. Clone size appears in some rows only: once, few, many, or a class for an expanded clone.

clone_size: .
d_call: TRBD1
j_call: TRBJ2-7
v_call: TRBV30
cdr3_nt: TGTGCCTGGACCTCCGGGACAGGAGTACACGAGCAGTACTTC
cdr3_aa: CAWTSGTGVHEQYF

clone_size: .
d_call: .
j_call: TRBJ1-1
v_call: TRBV9
cdr3_nt: TGTGCCAGCAGCCAATCGACAGGACGGAACACTGAAGCTTTCTTT
cdr3_aa: CASSQSTGRNTEAFF

clone_size: .
d_call: .
j_call: TRBJ2-5
v_call: TRBV6-2/TRBV6-3
cdr3_nt: TGTGCCAGCAGTTACGCAGGGACGCGGGCCCAGTACTTC
cdr3_aa: CASSYAGTRAQYF

clone_size: .
d_call: .
j_call: TRBJ1-1
v_call: TRBV11-3
cdr3_nt: TGTGCCAGCAGCTTAGGGGTCACTGAAGCTTTCTTT
cdr3_aa: CASSLGVTEAFF

clone_size: few
d_call: .
j_call: TRBJ2-7
v_call: TRBV28
cdr3_nt: TGTGCCAGCAGTTTGGGGATCCACTACGAGCAGTACTTC
cdr3_aa: CASSLGIHYEQYF

clone_size: .
d_call: .
j_call: TRBJ2-3
v_call: TRBV15
cdr3_nt: TGTGCCACCAGCAGTACTAGAGGGGCAGATACGCAGTATTTT
cdr3_aa: CATSSTRGADTQYF

clone_size: .
d_call: .
j_call: TRBJ2-4
v_call: TRBV19
cdr3_nt: TGTGCCAGTAGTGGCTCGACCATATCCATTCAGTACTTC
cdr3_aa: CASSGSTISIQYF

clone_size: .
d_call: .
j_call: TRBJ1-6
v_call: TRBV6-2/TRBV6-3
cdr3_nt: TGTGCCAGCAGTCCGGACGGAGCTCACTATAATTCACCCCTCCACTTT
cdr3_aa: CASSPDGAHYNSPLHF

clone_size: .
d_call: .
j_call: TRBJ2-7
v_call: TRBV7-2
cdr3_nt: TGTGCCAGCAGCCGGCCGTCCCTACGGAACGAGCAGTACTTC
cdr3_aa: CASSRPSLRNEQYF

clone_size: .
d_call: .
j_call: TRBJ1-6
v_call: TRBV6-1
cdr3_nt: TGTGCCAGCAGCCGACTGAACGATAATTCACCCCTCCACTTT
cdr3_aa: CASSRLNDNSPLHF

clone_size: .
d_call: .
j_call: TRBJ2-1
v_call: TRBV24-1
cdr3_nt: TGTGCCACCAGTTTGAGCTTAAAGAGTGGGCAGTTCTTC
cdr3_aa: CATSLSLKSGQFF

clone_size: few
d_call: .
j_call: TRBJ1-1
v_call: TRBV21-1
cdr3_nt: TGTGCCCGGATTCAGTGGGGAGGGAGGACTGAAGCTTTCTTT
cdr3_aa: CARIQWGGRTEAFF

clone_size: few
d_call: TRBD1
j_call: TRBJ1-2
v_call: TRBV6-2/TRBV6-3
cdr3_nt: TGTGCCAGCAGCCAACGGGGACAGGCCTATGGCTACACCTTC
cdr3_aa: CASSQRGQAYGYTF

clone_size: .
d_call: TRBD1
j_call: TRBJ2-2
v_call: TRBV27
cdr3_nt: TGTGCCAGCAGTCGCGACAGGGGGGGTACCGGGGAGCTGTTTTTT
cdr3_aa: CASSRDRGGTGELFF

clone_size: .
d_call: .
j_call: TRBJ1-5
v_call: TRBV18
cdr3_nt: TGTGCCAGCTCACCAGCCGGGGCAAGCAATCAGCCCCAGCATTTT
cdr3_aa: CASSPAGASNQPQHF

clone_size: .
d_call: .
j_call: TRBJ2-3
v_call: TRBV4-3
cdr3_nt: TGCGCCAGCAGCCACGTCACAGGCACAGATACGCAGTATTTT
cdr3_aa: CASSHVTGTDTQYF

clone_size: .
d_call: .
j_call: TRBJ1-5
v_call: TRBV3-1
cdr3_nt: TGTGCCAGCAGCCAAAAAGGCCCCCACAATCAGCCCCAGCATTTT
cdr3_aa: CASSQKGPHNQPQHF

clone_size: .
d_call: .
j_call: TRBJ2-6
v_call: TRBV11-3
cdr3_nt: TGTGCCAGTGCCTCCTCTGGGGCCAACGTCCTGACTTTC
cdr3_aa: CASASSGANVLTF

clone_size: .
d_call: .
j_call: TRBJ1-4
v_call: TRBV7-9
cdr3_nt: TGTGCCAGCAGCTCCCCCAGATCCACAGGGCGGGAAAAACTGTTTTTT
cdr3_aa: CASSSPRSTGREKLFF

clone_size: .
d_call: .
j_call: TRBJ1-5
v_call: TRBV30
cdr3_nt: TGTGCCTGGAGGCCCCGGTTAGTCGTTAGGCTTAGCAATCAGCCCCAGCATTTT
cdr3_aa: CAWRPRLVVRLSNQPQHF

clone_size: .
d_call: TRBD1
j_call: TRBJ2-5
v_call: TRBV7-2
cdr3_nt: TGTGCCAGCAGCGTCGGACAGGGGCCCCAAGAGACCCAGTACTTC
cdr3_aa: CASSVGQGPQETQYF

clone_size: few
d_call: .
j_call: TRBJ2-7
v_call: TRBV6-1
cdr3_nt: TGTGCCAGCAGTGACCCCGGGACACCCCCCTACGAGCAGTACTTC
cdr3_aa: CASSDPGTPPYEQYF

clone_size: .
d_call: .
j_call: TRBJ2-5
v_call: TRBV11-2
cdr3_nt: TGTGCCAGCAGCTTTCAAACGACCCAGTACTTC
cdr3_aa: CASSFQTTQYF

clone_size: .
d_call: TRBD1
j_call: TRBJ2-6
v_call: TRBV12-3/TRBV12-4
cdr3_nt: TGTGCCAGCAGCCCGGGACAGGGCTCAAGTGGGGCCAACGTCCTGACTTTC
cdr3_aa: CASSPGQGSSGANVLTF

clone_size: .
d_call: TRBD1
j_call: TRBJ2-5
v_call: TRBV12-3/TRBV12-4
cdr3_nt: TGTGCCAGCAGTTCCCCCGGGACAGGGGACGAGACCCAGTACTTC
cdr3_aa: CASSSPGTGDETQYF

clone_size: few
d_call: TRBD1
j_call: TRBJ2-1
v_call: TRBV6-1
cdr3_nt: TGTGCCAGCAGTACCAGAGAGGGGGCGAGCTCCTACAATGAGCAGTTCTTC
cdr3_aa: CASSTREGASSYNEQFF

clone_size: .
d_call: .
j_call: TRBJ2-1
v_call: TRBV7-3
cdr3_nt: TGTGCCAGCAGCTTAACCGGGAGCTCCTACAATGAGCAGTTCTTC
cdr3_aa: CASSLTGSSYNEQFF

clone_size: .
d_call: .
j_call: TRBJ2-6
v_call: TRBV19
cdr3_nt: TGTGCCAGTAGTATGCTTCTCCAGGGTGGGGCCAACGTCCTGACTTTC
cdr3_aa: CASSMLLQGGANVLTF

clone_size: .
d_call: .
j_call: TRBJ2-5
v_call: TRBV5-4
cdr3_nt: TGTGCCAGCAGCTTTCTAGCGAGGGAAGAGACCCAGTACTTC
cdr3_aa: CASSFLAREETQYF

clone_size: few
d_call: .
j_call: TRBJ2-2
v_call: TRBV11-2
cdr3_nt: TGTGCCAGCAACTATATCCCGGGCGGGGAGCTGTTTTTT
cdr3_aa: CASNYIPGGELFF

clone_size: .
d_call: .
j_call: TRBJ2-1
v_call: TRBV27
cdr3_nt: TGTGCCAGCTCTCGCTGGGAGATTAGGGAGGAGCAGTTCTTC
cdr3_aa: CASSRWEIREEQFF

clone_size: .
d_call: .
j_call: TRBJ1-6
v_call: TRBV2
cdr3_nt: TGTGCCAGCACGCCGTGGGTCTCCTATAATTCACCCCTCCACTTT
cdr3_aa: CASTPWVSYNSPLHF

clone_size: .
d_call: TRBD1
j_call: TRBJ1-2
v_call: TRBV6-5
cdr3_nt: TGTGCCAGCAGTTGGGACAGGGGCTATGGCTACACCTTC
cdr3_aa: CASSWDRGYGYTF

clone_size: .
d_call: TRBD1
j_call: TRBJ2-3
v_call: TRBV7-2
cdr3_nt: TGTGCCAGCAGCCCACAGGGGGCTAACACAGATACGCAGTATTTT
cdr3_aa: CASSPQGANTDTQYF

clone_size: few
d_call: .
j_call: TRBJ1-1
v_call: TRBV11-3
cdr3_nt: TGTGCCAGCAGCTTGTTCGGGGGGGGCACTGAAGCTTTCTTT
cdr3_aa: CASSLFGGGTEAFF

clone_size: .
d_call: .
j_call: TRBJ2-3
v_call: TRBV23-1
cdr3_nt: TGCGCCAGCAGTCAATCCGGCCCAGGGGGGGATAGCACAGATACGCAGTATTTT
cdr3_aa: CASSQSGPGGDSTDTQYF

clone_size: .
d_call: TRBD1
j_call: TRBJ1-5
v_call: TRBV5-8
cdr3_nt: TGTGCCAGCAGCTTGGGTCAGGGGGTCTCGCCCCAGCATTTT
cdr3_aa: CASSLGQGVSPQHF

clone_size: few
d_call: TRBD2
j_call: TRBJ2-5
v_call: TRBV6-5
cdr3_nt: TGTGCCAGCAGTTACGGGCGGGGACTACAAGAGACCCAGTACTTC
cdr3_aa: CASSYGRGLQETQYF

clone_size: .
d_call: TRBD1
j_call: TRBJ1-2
v_call: TRBV7-8
cdr3_nt: TGTGCCAGCAGCTCCTTCGGAGGGGGCGGCTACACCTTC
cdr3_aa: CASSSFGGGGYTF

clone_size: .
d_call: TRBD1
j_call: TRBJ1-1
v_call: TRBV7-3
cdr3_nt: TGTGCCAGCAGCTTCCAGACAGGGCCAAGGGCTGAAGCTTTCTTT
cdr3_aa: CASSFQTGPRAEAFF

clone_size: .
d_call: .
j_call: TRBJ2-2
v_call: TRBV11-2
cdr3_nt: TGTGCCAGCAGCTTAAATAGGGGTGCGGGCACCGGGGAGCTGTTTTTT
cdr3_aa: CASSLNRGAGTGELFF

clone_size: .
d_call: TRBD1
j_call: TRBJ1-4
v_call: TRBV7-9
cdr3_nt: TGTGCCAGCAGCCTGGGACAGGTACAAGAAAAACTGTTTTTT
cdr3_aa: CASSLGQVQEKLFF

clone_size: .
d_call: .
j_call: TRBJ1-5
v_call: TRBV15
cdr3_nt: TGTGCCACCAGCAGAGTAGGGAGGGAGCAGCCCCAGCATTTT
cdr3_aa: CATSRVGREQPQHF

clone_size: .
d_call: TRBD1
j_call: TRBJ2-7
v_call: TRBV6-1
cdr3_nt: TGTGCCAGCAGTATCCGACAGGGGGACGAGCAGTACTTC
cdr3_aa: CASSIRQGDEQYF

clone_size: .
d_call: .
j_call: TRBJ1-3
v_call: TRBV28
cdr3_nt: TGTGCCAGCAGTTTAATCGGGCAGGGGCAAAGGACCATATATTTT
cdr3_aa: CASSLIGQGQRTIYF

clone_size: .
d_call: .
j_call: TRBJ1-1
v_call: TRBV19
cdr3_nt: TGTGCCAGTAACCTAGACAGGATGAACACTGAAGCTTTCTTT
cdr3_aa: CASNLDRMNTEAFF

clone_size: .
d_call: .
j_call: TRBJ2-5
v_call: TRBV4-2
cdr3_nt: TGTGCCAGCAGCCAAGATAACGGCCCGGGCGAGACCCAGTACTTC
cdr3_aa: CASSQDNGPGETQYF

clone_size: .
d_call: .
j_call: TRBJ2-3
v_call: TRBV20-1
cdr3_nt: TGCAGTGCTAGAGTGCGGGGGCGCACAGATACGCAGTATTTT
cdr3_aa: CSARVRGRTDTQYF

clone_size: few
d_call: TRBD1
j_call: TRBJ1-6
v_call: TRBV6-1
cdr3_nt: TGTGCCAGTTCAGGGGGTAGGATGGCACCCCTCCACTTT
cdr3_aa: CASSGGRMAPLHF

clone_size: .
d_call: TRBD1
j_call: TRBJ1-4
v_call: TRBV19
cdr3_nt: TGTGCCAGTAGTCCAGGGACAGGGGGTCCTGAAAAACTGTTTTTT
cdr3_aa: CASSPGTGGPEKLFF

clone_size: few
d_call: .
j_call: TRBJ2-7
v_call: TRBV7-2
cdr3_nt: TGTGCCAGCAGCCACGGGGACGGCTACGAGCAGTACTTC
cdr3_aa: CASSHGDGYEQYF

clone_size: once
d_call: .
j_call: TRBJ2-7
v_call: TRBV18
cdr3_nt: TGTGCCAGCTCACCACCGAAGGCCTCAGCGGTTGACGAGCAGTACTTC
cdr3_aa: CASSPPKASAVDEQYF

clone_size: .
d_call: TRBD1
j_call: TRBJ2-1
v_call: TRBV7-2
cdr3_nt: TGTGCCAGCAGCTTAGCTGTGACAGGGCCCAATGAGCAGTTCTTC
cdr3_aa: CASSLAVTGPNEQFF

clone_size: .
d_call: TRBD1
j_call: TRBJ1-1
v_call: TRBV14
cdr3_nt: TGTGCCAGCAGCCTACGGACAGGATGGGCTATAGAAGCTTTCTTT
cdr3_aa: CASSLRTGWAIEAFF

clone_size: .
d_call: .
j_call: TRBJ2-1
v_call: TRBV10-3
cdr3_nt: TGTGCCATCAGTGCGGACTCAAAGACAGGAGTCCCGTTCTTC
cdr3_aa: CAISADSKTGVPFF